Each of the 30 T cell receptor beta chains below was sequenced from the same sample in a study of T cell responses to AZD1222 COVID-19 vaccine. The protocol was immunoSEQ multiplex PCR, while the TCRdb copy is restricted to in-frame clones and leaves out a portion. The repertoire includes 95,000 to 150,000 clones, roughly nine tenths of them detected once, and 1.5% to 1.8% sits in the top ten. The specimen was peripheral blood, collected on day 0 of AZD1222 vaccination. These receptors were obtained from an adult in good health.

V gene TRBV24-1 combines with J gene TRBJ2-2, with 11 bases identical to TRBD2. This CDR3 has 16 residues. Trimming cost V 5 bases and J 4 bases; bases outside gene matches: 5. Germline CDR1 and CDR2: KGHDR and SFDVKD. This CDR3 is CATSVTSGRPTGELFF. DNA of the CDR3: TGTGCCACCAGTGTAACTAGCGGGAGACCCACCGGGGAGCTGTTTTTT.

The V and J genes are TRBV10-3 and TRBJ1-4; the D gene is possibly TRBD1 (6 bases). Trimming took 6 bases from V and 8 from J, leaving 13 bases between them. Germline CDR1 ENHRY, CDR2 SYGVKD. This CDR3 spans 13 amino acids. The CDR3 sequence is CAIREGVEEKLFF. The CDR3 DNA follows: TGTGCCATCAGAGAGGGGGTGGAAGAAAAACTGTTTTTT.

J is TRBJ2-3 and V is TRBV28; TRBD2 matches at 8 bases. With V trimmed by 0 bases and J by 5 bases, 4 bases remained unmatched. The CDR3 is 15 amino acids. Germline CDR1 is MDHEN and CDR2 is SYDVKM. This chain's CDR3 is CASSLWDGGGDTQYF. The CDR3 DNA sequence: TGTGCCAGCAGTTTATGGGACGGGGGGGGAGATACGCAGTATTTT.

This clone appeared once. The chain employs TRBV28 and TRBJ1-4; no clear D gene. CDR3 length equals 15 residues. Between the trimmed V and J ends, which lost 3 bases and 1 base, there was a span of 9 bases. The germline CDR1 and CDR2 sequences are MDHEN and SYDVKM. DNA of the CDR3: TGTGCCAGCAGTTTTATGAGTGGAACTAATGAAAAACTGTTTTTT. This translates into CASSFMSGTNEKLFF. Based on the CDR3 plus reference TRBV28 and TRBJ1-4, the full variable domain is DVKVTQSSRYLVKRTGEKVFLECVQDMDHENMFWYRQDPGLGLRLIYFSYDVKMKEKGDIPEGYSVSREKKERFSLILESASTNQTSMYLCASSFMSGTNEKLFFGSGTQLSVL.

This clone was detected only once. The chain recombines TRBV10-3 with TRBJ1-3, with 8 bases that match TRBD1. The V segment lost 2 bases and the J segment 4 bases; nucleotides outside the gene matches: 4. In germline, CDR1 is ENHRY, CDR2 SYGVKD. The CDR3 has 15 residues. The CDR3 sequence: CAISEPGTGGNTIYF. In DNA form, the CDR3 reads TGTGCCATCAGTGAGCCGGGGACAGGAGGAAACACCATATATTTT.

This clone was recorded a few times. This chain links TRBV7-2 with TRBJ1-6, with D unclear. The V end lost 5 bases, the J end lost 7 bases, and 18 bases lay between the germline ends. CDR1 is SGHTA, CDR2 FQGNSA, per germline. The CDR3 sequence is 16 residues long. The CDR3 sequence is CASSPAGPQGNSPLHF. CDR3 nucleotides: TGTGCCAGCAGCCCAGCTGGGCCTCAAGGAAATTCACCCCTCCACTTT.

The chain carries TRBV2 and TRBJ2-3; 9 bases fit TRBD1. Germline CDR1 and CDR2: SNHLY and FYNNEI. The CDR3 has 16 amino acids. Trimming took 4 bases from V and 3 from J; bases not matched to a gene: 8. The DNA for the CDR3 is TGTGCCAGCAGTGCAGACAGGGGGAGGGGTACAGATACGCAGTATTTT. The encoded protein is CASSADRGRGTDTQYF.

This chain uses TRBV7-3 with TRBJ1-1; D perhaps matches TRBD1 (5 bases). Germline V CDR1 and CDR2: SGHTA, FQGTGA. With 4 bases removed from V and 1 base from J, the gap between germline ends came to 16 bases. CDR3 length equals 16 residues. Written as DNA, the CDR3 is TGTGCCAGCAGCTATTGGGTCCAGGGTACGAACACTGAAGCTTTCTTT. Translating gives CASSYWVQGTNTEAFF.

J is TRBJ2-7 and V is TRBV4-3; no definite D call. The length of the CDR3 is 13 residues. Trimming shortened V by 1 base and J by 4 bases, and 8 bases separated the two germline ends. The V gene's germline CDR1 is LGHNA and CDR2 YSLEER. The CDR3 protein is CASSQVAFYEQYF. Written as DNA, the CDR3 is TGCGCCAGCAGCCAAGTTGCCTTTTACGAGCAGTACTTC.

This clone was detected only once. The V and J genes are TRBV7-9 and TRBJ2-1; no clear D. Germline V CDR1 and CDR2: SEHNR, FQNEAQ (reference sequence). This CDR3 comprises 17 residues. V lost 0 bases to trimming and J lost 2 bases, with 14 bases between them. The CDR3 is CASSLANGLVPYNEQFF. The CDR3 DNA reads as TGTGCCAGCAGCTTAGCCAATGGGTTAGTACCCTACAATGAGCAGTTCTTC. The full variable domain, its missing parts supplied by reference TRBV7-9 and TRBJ2-1, is DTGVSQNPRHKITKRGQNVTFRCDPISEHNRLYWYRQTLGQGPEFLTYFQNEAQLEKSRLLSDRFSAERPKGSFSTLEIQRTEQGDSAMYLCASSLANGLVPYNEQFFGPGTRLTVL.

This clone was seen once. This chain joins TRBV27 and TRBJ2-7, with a tentative D call TRBD2 (5 bases). CDR1 MNHEY and CDR2 SMNVEV come from the germline V gene (reference sequence). This CDR3 comprises 12 residues. The V gene lost 6 bases and the J gene lost 7 bases, with 13 bases spanning the gap. Here the CDR3 DNA reads TGTGCCAGCAGCCTATCGGGGTTTGAGCAGTACTTC. Its translation is CASSLSGFEQYF.

This chain connects TRBV12-3 or TRBV12-4 to TRBJ2-3, with 7 bases identical to TRBD2. There are 13 residues in the CDR3. V dropped 6 bases and J dropped 5; count of bases not matched to a gene: 5. CDR3 in DNA: TGTGCCAGCAGCTCGGGGGGACGAGATACGCAGTATTTT. Residues: CASSSGGRDTQYF.

The chain couples TRBV27 to TRBJ1-2, with TRBD1 matching 11 bases. CDR3 size: 13 residues. The V gene's germline CDR1 is MNHEY and CDR2 SMNVEV (reference sequence). The trim removed 6 bases at V and 7 bases at J, leaving 4 bases unmatched. CDR3 amino acids: CASSPGQGAGYTF. For the CDR3, the DNA is TGTGCCAGCAGCCCCGGACAGGGGGCTGGCTACACCTTC.

This clone came up a few times. This chain connects TRBV6-6 to TRBJ1-1; D gene uncertain. CDR3 size: 13 residues. CDR1 MNHNY and CDR2 SVGAGI come from the germline V gene (reference sequence). Trimming left V 5 bases short and J 1 base short, with 8 bases between. Here the CDR3 DNA reads TGTGCCAGCAGTACCCCAGGGAACACTGAAGCTTTCTTT. This sequence encodes CASSTPGNTEAFF.

This clone appeared a single time. The CDR3 region is CASSIIGGGGTEAFF. The CDR3 region has the DNA TGTGCCAGTAGTATTATCGGGGGCGGTGGGACTGAAGCTTTCTTT. V usage is TRBV19 and J usage is TRBJ1-1; D possibly corresponds to TRBD1 (6 bases). This CDR3 is 15 amino acids long. Trimming stripped 3 bases from V and 5 bases from J, with 16 bases between. Germline V gene lookup returns CDR1 LNHDA and CDR2 SQIVND (reference sequence).

This chain connects TRBV18 to TRBJ2-7; 9 nucleotides match TRBD2. Germline trimming cut 5 bases from V and 4 bases from J; bases unmatched to any gene: 6. The CDR3 contains 14 residues. CDR1 is KGHSH, CDR2 LQKENI, per germline. This CDR3 reads CASSSYTSGYEQYF. As DNA, the CDR3 is TGTGCCAGCTCAAGTTATACTAGCGGGTACGAGCAGTACTTC.

The rearrangement joins TRBV20-1 to TRBJ1-2; no clear D gene. The CDR3 length is 9 residues. The V end lost 7 bases, the J end lost 7 bases, and 7 bases lay between the germline ends. CDR1 is DFQATT and CDR2 is SNEGSKA in the germline V gene (reference sequence). The CDR3 bases are TGCAGTGAGGCGGGTGGCTACACCTTC. This codes for CSEAGGYTF.

The V and J genes are TRBV28 and TRBJ1-6; the D gene is possibly TRBD1 (5 bases). CDR1 and CDR2 from the germline V gene are MDHEN and SYDVKM. Trimming stripped 3 bases from V and 10 bases from J, with 16 bases between. CDR3 length equals 15 residues. The CDR3 protein is CASSLVQAGQSPLHF. DNA of the CDR3: TGTGCCAGCAGTTTGGTGCAGGCGGGGCAATCACCCCTCCACTTT.

V and J are TRBV7-2 and TRBJ1-1; D is uncertain. The germline V gene has CDR1 SGHTA and CDR2 FQGNSA. The CDR3 runs to 13 residues. V was shortened by 1 base and J by 6 bases, with 9 bases between the two germline ends. The CDR3 bases are TGTGCCAGCAGCTTAGGGCCGAGCGCTGAAGCTTTCTTT. Encoded protein: CASSLGPSAEAFF.

The DNA for the CDR3 is TGTGCCAGCAGCCCCAGACTAGCGGTTTACAATGAGCAGTTCTTC. It translates to CASSPRLAVYNEQFF. The V and J genes are TRBV9 and TRBJ2-1; 9 nucleotides match TRBD2. This CDR3 region has 15 residues. Looked up from germline, CDR1 is SGDLS and CDR2 is YYNGEE. The junction had 6 bases not matched to a gene; V was cut back by 4 bases and J by 4 bases.

There are a few counts of this clone. The chain employs TRBV7-2 and TRBJ1-2, with D hard to call. V lost 3 bases, J lost 4 bases, and 24 bases lay in between. This CDR3 comprises 18 residues. The germline V gene encodes CDR1 SGHTA and CDR2 FQGNSA. As DNA, the CDR3 is TGTGCCAGCAGCTTGGCCCTCACCCAACCACTAACACTCTATGGCTACACCTTC. Protein: CASSLALTQPLTLYGYTF.

This chain joins TRBV4-1 and TRBJ2-7; possible D gene TRBD2, 6 bases. The CDR3 has 13 amino acids. Germline V lookup: CDR1 MGHRA, CDR2 YSYEKL. The ends were cut back, 1 base at V and 13 bases at J, with 17 bases in the middle. The CDR3 nucleotides read TGCGCCAGCAGCCAAGCCCTGATCGGGGGTGAATACTTC. The encoded protein is CASSQALIGGEYF.

The chain combines TRBV7-2 with TRBJ2-7, with 7 bases identical to TRBD1. CDR1 and CDR2 from the germline V gene are SGHTA and FQGNSA. CDR3 length: 12 amino acids. V gave up 4 bases and J gave up 5 bases; unmatched junction bases: 2. This CDR3 is CASSSQGDEQYF. The CDR3 nucleotides read TGTGCCAGCAGCTCTCAGGGGGACGAGCAGTACTTC. The full variable domain, completed using reference TRBV7-2 and TRBJ2-7, is GAGVSQSPSNKVTEKGKDVELRCDPISGHTALYWYRQSLGQGLEFLIYFQGNSAPDKSGLPSDRFSAERTGGSVSTLTIQRTQQEDSAVYLCASSSQGDEQYFGPGTRLTVT.

The chain links TRBV9 to TRBJ1-2; D perhaps matches TRBD1 (5 bases). V gave up 6 bases and J gave up 3 bases, with 15 bases separating them. From germline, CDR1 is SGDLS and CDR2 YYNGEE. The CDR3 runs 14 residues. The CDR3 DNA reads TGTGCCAGCACCGGATTTTCGGGGGACTATGGCTACACCTTC. It encodes CASTGFSGDYGYTF.

The rearrangement uses TRBV4-3 and TRBJ1-3; D uncertain. This CDR3 is built from 18 residues. V was trimmed by 1 base and J by 4 bases, leaving 20 bases between them. Germline CDR1 is LGHNA and CDR2 is YSLEER. This chain's CDR3 is CASSQVVFTSRRGNTIYF. DNA for the CDR3: TGCGCCAGCAGCCAAGTTGTTTTCACCAGCCGAAGAGGAAACACCATATATTTT.

CDR3 sequence: CASSSTALGGGNTIYF. The CDR3 DNA reads as TGTGCCAGCAGCTCTACAGCCCTGGGCGGGGGAAACACCATATATTTT. The J gene is TRBJ1-3, the V gene TRBV7-2; D remains unclear. Per the germline V gene, CDR1 is SGHTA and CDR2 is FQGNSA. The CDR3 spans 16 residues. V lost 4 bases and J lost 4, with 17 bases in between. Complete variable domain (other parts from reference TRBV7-2 and TRBJ1-3): GAGVSQSPSNKVTEKGKDVELRCDPISGHTALYWYRQSLGQGLEFLIYFQGNSAPDKSGLPSDRFSAERTGGSVSTLTIQRTQQEDSAVYLCASSSTALGGGNTIYFGEGSWLTVV.

The CDR3 DNA is TGTGCCAGCAGAGTGGGAGGTCCCGGCAATCAGCCCCAGCATTTT. Amino acid sequence: CASRVGGPGNQPQHF. V gene TRBV6-5 combines with J gene TRBJ1-5; D not certain. V shed 6 bases and J shed 2 bases, with 14 bases lying between them. This CDR3 has 15 amino acids. CDR1 MNHEY and CDR2 SVGAGI come from the germline V gene.

V gene TRBV7-3 combines with J gene TRBJ1-1; D is unresolved. The V end was cut by 5 bases, the J end by 2 bases, with 12 bases between. CDR3 size: 14 residues. The germline gives CDR1 SGHTA, CDR2 FQGTGA. Written as DNA, the CDR3 is TGTGCCAGCAGCCTAATGGGCCTAAACACTGAAGCTTTCTTT. It encodes CASSLMGLNTEAFF.

The chain joins TRBV6-2 or TRBV6-3 to TRBJ1-1; D not resolved. Germline V gene lookup returns CDR1 MNHEY and CDR2 SVGEGT. V lost 3 bases, J lost 5 bases, and 19 bases lay in between. The CDR3 extends over 16 amino acids. The CDR3 nucleotides are TGTGCCAGCAGTTATACGGCAGGAGTGAGAGGTACTGAAGCTTTCTTT. It translates to CASSYTAGVRGTEAFF.

The J gene is TRBJ2-1, the V gene TRBV4-3; TRBD2 matches 7 bases. CDR1 LGHNA and CDR2 YSLEER come from the germline V gene. The CDR3 extends over 17 amino acids. Germline trimming cut 0 bases from V and 2 bases from J; bases unmatched to any gene: 7. This chain's CDR3 is CASSQDGTREAYNEQFF. The CDR3 DNA sequence: TGCGCCAGCAGCCAAGATGGGACCCGGGAGGCCTACAATGAGCAGTTCTTC.